This paragraph reports one T cell receptor (beta chain). It has no known antigen specificity. No much larger clone exists at a distance of one base, and base qualities are not known. Library prep was done by the immunoSEQ multiplex PCR assay. TCRdb obtained this table from immuneACCESS and retained in-frame rearrangements with V and J assigned. These tables miss some clones; where compared with another copy, unresolved V genes account for less than half of the shortfall, and the remainder is unexplained. This sample holds more than 40,000 clones; around 90% were observed only once. Together, the top ten hold about 9.8% of the sample. This record comes from a study of T cell changes during pregnancy in multiple sclerosis (dated by TCRdb to about 2019). Some background on the complete study: In women with multiple sclerosis, the researchers looked at how the T cell repertoire shifted as pregnancy progressed.

The germline V gene encodes CDR1 SGDLS and CDR2 YYNGEE. The CDR3 holds 13 amino acids from the cysteine to the phenylalanine. Just CDR3 DNA is preserved here, 39 bases in frame from base 1. V is shortened by 5 bases, J by 2 bases, and the region joining them spans 10 bases. The input for sequencing was CD8+ T cells from peripheral blood mononuclear cells, taken after pregnancy. The chain is assembled from TRBV9 and TRBJ1-2; perhaps TRBD1 is the D gene, with 5 bases matching. The receptor comes from a female donor with multiple sclerosis, enrolled in a pregnancy study. The DNA sequence is TGTGCCAGCAGAGGAGGGACCAACTATGGCTACACCTTC. Its amino acids are CASRGGTNYGYTF.